The 9 T cell receptor beta chains below all came from one sample that was sequenced in a study of T cell responses to AZD1222 COVID-19 vaccine. Only in-frame clones appear in the TCRdb table, and some are missing; sequencing was by immunoSEQ multiplex PCR. Of roughly 130,000 clones in the sample, under 95% are singletons; the top ten hold approximately 2%. The sample consisted of peripheral blood, taken on day 0 of AZD1222 vaccination. Every receptor here comes from an adult in good health.

The chain couples TRBV6-5 to TRBJ1-1; 7 nucleotides agree with TRBD1. The CDR3 is 14 residues long. The V gene end was trimmed by 6 bases and the J gene end by 3 bases; junction bases not matched to a gene: 7. Germline V gene lookup returns CDR1 MNHEY and CDR2 SVGAGI. CDR3 loop: CASRKGQQDTEAFF. In DNA, the CDR3 is TGTGCCAGCAGGAAGGGACAGCAAGACACTGAAGCTTTCTTT.

The chain is built from TRBV7-5 and TRBJ1-2. TRBV7-5 is noted as a pseudogene. The CDR3 runs 14 residues. CDR3 amino acids: CVRSLREEDYGYTF. The CDR3 DNA is TGTGTCAGAAGCTTAAGGGAGGAGGACTATGGCTACACCTTC.

The rearrangement joins TRBV27 to TRBJ1-5; D is unclear. Germline CDR1 reads MNHEY; CDR2 reads SMNVEV (reference sequence). The length of the CDR3 is 12 residues. The V gene lost 10 bases and the J gene lost 9 bases, with 16 bases spanning the gap. The CDR3 reads CATNHGSVPQHF. The CDR3 coding sequence is TGTGCCACCAACCACGGGTCGGTGCCCCAGCATTTT.

The gene calls are TRBV19 and TRBJ2-7; no definite D call. Germline V CDR1 and CDR2: LNHDA, SQIVND (reference sequence). The CDR3 is 14 residues long. Trimming left V 3 bases short and J 6 bases short, with 15 bases between. The chain's CDR3 is CASSMGPQVSEQYF. The CDR3 bases are TGTGCCAGTAGTATGGGTCCGCAGGTCAGCGAGCAGTACTTC.

The V gene is TRBV6-7, the J gene TRBJ1-5, with 8 bases aligning to TRBD1. TRBV6-7 is an ORF, with its function uncertain. The CDR3 loop spans 20 amino acids. J gave up 0 bases and V 2 bases, and 15 bases lay outside the gene matches. The CDR3 DNA is TGTGCCAGCAGTTACCCGACCTTCGCAGGGGGCGCCTATAGCAATCAGCCCCAGCATTTT. Amino acids: CASSYPTFAGGAYSNQPQHF.

The chain is built from TRBV19 and TRBJ1-5; TRBD1 aligns across 9 bases. The CDR3 spans 15 residues. J lost 2 bases, V lost 5 bases, and 4 bases had no gene match. The germline CDR1 and CDR2 sequences are LNHDA and SQIVND (reference sequence). CDR3 residues: CASSEDRGGNQPQHF. In DNA form, the CDR3 reads TGTGCCAGTAGTGAGGACAGGGGCGGCAATCAGCCCCAGCATTTT.

The chain is built from TRBV7-2 and TRBJ2-7; D is unresolved. The V and J ends lost 3 bases and 3 bases respectively, with 9 bases between them. The CDR3 contains 13 residues. CDR1 and CDR2 (germline): SGHTA, FQGNSA. The CDR3 sequence is CASSFVSGYEQYF. CDR3 bases: TGTGCCAGCAGCTTTGTTTCCGGCTACGAGCAGTACTTC.

The CDR3 spells CASSESSSGLLNYGYTF. CDR3 nucleotides: TGTGCCAGCAGCGAATCGTCCTCGGGACTCCTTAACTATGGCTACACCTTC. The genes are TRBV9 and TRBJ1-2; D may be TRBD1 (5 bases). CDR3 length: 17 residues. Germline assignment: CDR1 SGDLS and CDR2 YYNGEE. The germline V and J ends were trimmed by 3 bases and 1 base, with 19 bases remaining between them.

CDR3 bases: TGTGCCAGCGGCGGCCAAAGCACAGATACGCAGTATTTT. Its translation is CASGGQSTDTQYF. The chain is built from TRBV27 and TRBJ2-3; no clear D. V lost 8 bases and J 0 bases, leaving 9 bases between the germline ends. This CDR3 has 13 amino acids. The germline gives CDR1 MNHEY, CDR2 SMNVEV (reference sequence).